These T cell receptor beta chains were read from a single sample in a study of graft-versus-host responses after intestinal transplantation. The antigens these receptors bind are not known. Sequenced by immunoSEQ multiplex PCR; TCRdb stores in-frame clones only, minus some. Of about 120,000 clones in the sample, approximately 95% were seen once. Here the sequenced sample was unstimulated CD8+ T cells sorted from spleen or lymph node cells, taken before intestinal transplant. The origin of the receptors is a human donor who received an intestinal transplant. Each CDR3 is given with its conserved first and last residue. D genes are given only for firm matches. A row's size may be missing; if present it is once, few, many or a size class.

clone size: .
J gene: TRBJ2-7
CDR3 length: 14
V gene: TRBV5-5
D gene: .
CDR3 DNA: TGTGCCAGCAGCTTTAAACAGGGTGTCTACGAGCAGTACTTC
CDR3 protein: CASSFKQGVYEQYF

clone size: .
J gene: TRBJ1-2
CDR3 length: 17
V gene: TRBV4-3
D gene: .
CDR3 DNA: TGCGCCAGCAGCCAAGCTCCCGCGAGATTTTTTTACAATGGCTACACCTTC
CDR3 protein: CASSQAPARFFYNGYTF

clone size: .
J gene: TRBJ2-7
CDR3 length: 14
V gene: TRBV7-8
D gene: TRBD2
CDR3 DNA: TGTGCCAGCAGCCCCCAAGGCGGGGGCTACGAGCAGTACTTC
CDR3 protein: CASSPQGGGYEQYF

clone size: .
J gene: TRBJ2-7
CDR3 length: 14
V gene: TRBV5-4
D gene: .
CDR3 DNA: TGTGCCAGCAGCTTGGTGGGGACCCCCTACGAGCAGTACTTC
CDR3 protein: CASSLVGTPYEQYF

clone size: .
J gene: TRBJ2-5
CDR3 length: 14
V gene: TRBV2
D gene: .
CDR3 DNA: TGTGCCACTCAACCCTACAGGGGGGGAGAGACCCAGTACTTC
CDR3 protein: CATQPYRGGETQYF

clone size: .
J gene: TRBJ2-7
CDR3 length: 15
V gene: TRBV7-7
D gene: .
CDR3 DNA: TGTGCTAGCAGCTTAGCAAATGGTCCAGCCTACGAGCAGTACTTC
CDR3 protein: CASSLANGPAYEQYF

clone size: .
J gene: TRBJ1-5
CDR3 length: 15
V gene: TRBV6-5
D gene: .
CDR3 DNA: TGTGCCAGCGGGCTGGGCAGTAATAGCAATCAGCCCCAGCATTTT
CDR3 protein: CASGLGSNSNQPQHF

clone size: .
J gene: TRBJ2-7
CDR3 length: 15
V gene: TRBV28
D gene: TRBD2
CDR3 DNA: TGTGCCAGCACCCTAGGGCTAGCGGGTTCCTACGAGCAGTACTTC
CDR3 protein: CASTLGLAGSYEQYF

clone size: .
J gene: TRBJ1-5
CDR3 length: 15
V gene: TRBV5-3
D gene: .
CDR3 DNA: TGTGCCAGAAGCTTGTCTGAGAGGACGAATCAGCCCCAGCATTTT
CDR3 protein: CARSLSERTNQPQHF

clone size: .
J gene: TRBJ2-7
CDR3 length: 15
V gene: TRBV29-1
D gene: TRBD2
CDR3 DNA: TGCAGCGTTGAAAAAGGGGCTAGCGGGATGGGCGAGCAGTACTTC
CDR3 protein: CSVEKGASGMGEQYF

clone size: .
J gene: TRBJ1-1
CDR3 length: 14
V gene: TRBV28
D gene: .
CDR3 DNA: TGTGCCAGCAGTTTGGAACAGGCGAACACTGAAGCTTTCTTT
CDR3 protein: CASSLEQANTEAFF

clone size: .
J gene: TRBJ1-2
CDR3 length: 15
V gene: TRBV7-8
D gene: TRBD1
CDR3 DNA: TGTGCCAGCAGCTCTACCGGACAGGAACGGTATGGCTACACCTTC
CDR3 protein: CASSSTGQERYGYTF

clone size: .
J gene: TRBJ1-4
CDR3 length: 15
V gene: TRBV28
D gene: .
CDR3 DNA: TGTGCCAGCAGTTTAGTTTCGGCAGTTAATGAAAAACTGTTTTTT
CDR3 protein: CASSLVSAVNEKLFF

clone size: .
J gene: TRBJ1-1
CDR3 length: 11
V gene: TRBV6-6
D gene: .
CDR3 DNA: TGTGCCAGCAGTTACGATGCTGAAGCTTTCTTT
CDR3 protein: CASSYDAEAFF

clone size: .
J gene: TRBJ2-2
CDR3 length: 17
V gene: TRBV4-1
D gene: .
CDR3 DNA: TGCGCCAGCAGCCGAGGAACGGGACCTACGAACACCGGGGAGCTGTTTTTT
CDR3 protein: CASSRGTGPTNTGELFF

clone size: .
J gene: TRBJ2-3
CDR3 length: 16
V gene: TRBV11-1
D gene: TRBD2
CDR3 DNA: TGTGCCAGCAGCTTAACTAGCGGGAGGGACTCAGATACGCAGTATTTT
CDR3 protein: CASSLTSGRDSDTQYF

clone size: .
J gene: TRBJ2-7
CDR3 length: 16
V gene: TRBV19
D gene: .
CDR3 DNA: TGTGCCAGTAGTGTGAATTTCGCTAGCAGATACTACGAGCAGTACTTC
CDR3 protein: CASSVNFASRYYEQYF

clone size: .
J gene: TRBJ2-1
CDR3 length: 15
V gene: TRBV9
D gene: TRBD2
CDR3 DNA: TGTGCCAGCAGCTCCGGGACTAGCGGTTACAATGAGCAGTTCTTC
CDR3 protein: CASSSGTSGYNEQFF

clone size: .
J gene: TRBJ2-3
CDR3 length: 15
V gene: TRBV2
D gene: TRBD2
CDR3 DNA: TGTGCCAGCAGCCTAAGTAGCGGGACCACAGATACGCAGTATTTT
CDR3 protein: CASSLSSGTTDTQYF

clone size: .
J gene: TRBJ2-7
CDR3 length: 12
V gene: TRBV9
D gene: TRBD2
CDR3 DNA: TGTGCCAGCAGTAGCGGGAGCTACGAGCAGTACTTC
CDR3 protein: CASSSGSYEQYF

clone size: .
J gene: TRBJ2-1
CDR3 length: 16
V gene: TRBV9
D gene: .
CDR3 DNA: TGTGCCAGCAGCCAAGTCAGCGGTGTATTGGGCGATGAGCAGTTCTTC
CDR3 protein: CASSQVSGVLGDEQFF

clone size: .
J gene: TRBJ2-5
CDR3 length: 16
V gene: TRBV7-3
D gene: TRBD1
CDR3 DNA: TGTGCCAGCAGCTCGATTGCAGGGGGTGGGCAAGAGACCCAGTACTTC
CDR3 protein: CASSSIAGGGQETQYF

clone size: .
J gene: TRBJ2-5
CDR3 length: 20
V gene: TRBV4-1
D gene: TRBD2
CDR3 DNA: TGCGCCAGCAGCCAAGTGGGGGTAGCGGGAGAGGGGGCGTGGCAAGAGACCCAGTACTTC
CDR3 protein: CASSQVGVAGEGAWQETQYF

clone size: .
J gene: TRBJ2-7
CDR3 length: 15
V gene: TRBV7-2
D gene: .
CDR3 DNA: TGTGCCAGCAGCTTAGATTTTGACAGTAACTTCGAGCAGTACTTC
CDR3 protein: CASSLDFDSNFEQYF

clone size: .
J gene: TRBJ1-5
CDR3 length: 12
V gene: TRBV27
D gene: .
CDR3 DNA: TGTGCCAGCAGGGGAGGTAGGCAGCCCCAGCATTTT
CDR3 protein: CASRGGRQPQHF

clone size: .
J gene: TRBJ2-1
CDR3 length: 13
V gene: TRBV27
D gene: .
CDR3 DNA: TGTGCCAGCAGTTTCGTGTCGGGCCACAAGCAGTTCTTC
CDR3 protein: CASSFVSGHKQFF

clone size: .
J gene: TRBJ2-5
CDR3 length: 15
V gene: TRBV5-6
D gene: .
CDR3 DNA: TGTGCCAGCAGCTTGTCAGGGTTAACACAAGAGACCCAGTACTTC
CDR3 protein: CASSLSGLTQETQYF

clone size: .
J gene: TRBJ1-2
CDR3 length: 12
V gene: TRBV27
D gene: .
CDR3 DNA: TGTGCCAGCAAACTCAGGACTTATGGCTACACCTTC
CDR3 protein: CASKLRTYGYTF

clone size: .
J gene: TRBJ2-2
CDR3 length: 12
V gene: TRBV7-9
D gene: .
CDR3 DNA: TGTGCCAGCAGCAGTAGCACCGGGGAGCTGTTTTTT
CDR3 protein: CASSSSTGELFF

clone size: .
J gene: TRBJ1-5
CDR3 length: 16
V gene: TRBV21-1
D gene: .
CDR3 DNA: TGTGCCAGCAGCAAATGGCGCAGGGATAGCAATCAGCCCCAGCATTTT
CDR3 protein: CASSKWRRDSNQPQHF

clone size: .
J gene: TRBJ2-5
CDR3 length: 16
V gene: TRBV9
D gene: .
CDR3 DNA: TGTGCCAGCAGCGTAGATTCAGGGCTGCGACAAGAGACCCAGTACTTC
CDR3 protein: CASSVDSGLRQETQYF

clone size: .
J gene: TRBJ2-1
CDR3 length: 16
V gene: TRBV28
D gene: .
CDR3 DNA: TGTGCCAGCAGTTTGGTAGGGTTAGGTAAGAACAATGAGCAGTTCTTC
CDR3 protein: CASSLVGLGKNNEQFF

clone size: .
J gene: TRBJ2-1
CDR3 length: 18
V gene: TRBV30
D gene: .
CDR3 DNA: TGTGCCTGGAGTGTATTTTGGTCTGAGGGTCAGTTCTACAATGAGCAGTTCTTC
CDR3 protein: CAWSVFWSEGQFYNEQFF

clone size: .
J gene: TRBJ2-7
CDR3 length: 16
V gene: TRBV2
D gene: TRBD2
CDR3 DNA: TGTGCCAGCAGTGAATCCCTAGCGGGAGATGTCTACGAGCAGTACTTC
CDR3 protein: CASSESLAGDVYEQYF

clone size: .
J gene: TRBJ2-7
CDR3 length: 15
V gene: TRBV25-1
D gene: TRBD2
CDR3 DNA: TGTGCCAGCAGTGAAGCCCCTAGCGGGAGCGGTGAGCAGTACTTC
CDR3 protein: CASSEAPSGSGEQYF

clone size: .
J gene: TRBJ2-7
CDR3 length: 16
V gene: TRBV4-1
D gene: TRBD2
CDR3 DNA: TGCGCCAGCAGCCAGTACCTAGCGGGAGAGTTTTACGAGCAGTACTTC
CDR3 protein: CASSQYLAGEFYEQYF

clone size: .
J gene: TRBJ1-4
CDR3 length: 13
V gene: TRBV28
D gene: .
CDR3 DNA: TGTGCCAGCAGTTTAATTGGGGCTGAAAAACTGTTTTTT
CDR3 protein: CASSLIGAEKLFF

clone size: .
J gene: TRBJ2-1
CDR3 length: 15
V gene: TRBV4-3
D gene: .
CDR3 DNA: TGCGCCAGCAGCCAAGGTGAGCGGGCCGACAATGAGCAGTTCTTC
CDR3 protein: CASSQGERADNEQFF

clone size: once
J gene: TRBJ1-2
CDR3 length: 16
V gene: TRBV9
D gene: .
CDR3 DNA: TGTGCCAGCAGCGTTATGGGTCGGGCAGAGGCCTATGGCTACACCTTC
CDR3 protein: CASSVMGRAEAYGYTF

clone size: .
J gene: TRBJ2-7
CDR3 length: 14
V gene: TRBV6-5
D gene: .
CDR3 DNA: TGTGCCAGCAGTTACTCCTCAGGGCACTACGAGCAGTACTTC
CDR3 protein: CASSYSSGHYEQYF

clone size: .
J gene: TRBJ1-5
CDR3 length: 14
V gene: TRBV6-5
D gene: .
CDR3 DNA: TGTGCCAGCAGTCCGGGGAGGGGAGATCAGCCCCAGCATTTT
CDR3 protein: CASSPGRGDQPQHF

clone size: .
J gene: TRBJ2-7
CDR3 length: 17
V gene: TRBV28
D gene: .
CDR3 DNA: TGTGCCAGCAGTTTATCCGACGCCCCAACAAGCGGGTACGAGCAGTACTTC
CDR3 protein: CASSLSDAPTSGYEQYF

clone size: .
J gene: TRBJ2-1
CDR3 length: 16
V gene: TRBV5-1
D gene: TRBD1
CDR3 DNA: TGCGCCAGCAGATCCTTTAACAGGGGCTCCTACAATGAGCAGTTCTTC
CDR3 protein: CASRSFNRGSYNEQFF

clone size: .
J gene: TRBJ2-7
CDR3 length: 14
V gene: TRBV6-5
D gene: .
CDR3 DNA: TGTGCCAGCAGTTACTCGGCCAGAAACTACGAGCAGTACTTC
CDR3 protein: CASSYSARNYEQYF

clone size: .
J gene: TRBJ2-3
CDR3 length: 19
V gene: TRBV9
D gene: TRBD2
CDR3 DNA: TGTGCCAGCAGCGTACCGAAGACCGTGACTAGCGGGAGCACAGATACGCAGTATTTT
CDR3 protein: CASSVPKTVTSGSTDTQYF

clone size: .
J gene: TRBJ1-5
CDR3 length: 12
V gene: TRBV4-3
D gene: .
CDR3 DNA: TGCGCCAGCAGCCAAGGCAATCAGCCCCAGCATTTT
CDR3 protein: CASSQGNQPQHF

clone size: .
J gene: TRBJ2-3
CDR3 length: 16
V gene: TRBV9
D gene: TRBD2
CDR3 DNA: TGTGCCAGCAGCGTAGCGGGGCGGGAGAGGGCAGATACGCAGTATTTT
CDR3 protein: CASSVAGRERADTQYF

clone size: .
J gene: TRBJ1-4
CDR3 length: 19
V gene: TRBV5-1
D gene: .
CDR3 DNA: TGCGCCAGCAGCCTCGGGACCCCCCTTGGGAGCTCAACTAATGAAAAACTGTTTTTT
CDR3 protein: CASSLGTPLGSSTNEKLFF

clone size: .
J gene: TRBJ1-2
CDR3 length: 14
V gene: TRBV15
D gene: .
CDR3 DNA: TGTGCCACCAGCAGAGATCCTGGGGAACGTGGCTACACCTTC
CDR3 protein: CATSRDPGERGYTF

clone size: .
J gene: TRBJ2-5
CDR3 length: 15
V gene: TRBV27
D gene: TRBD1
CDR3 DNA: TGTGCCAGCAGCCATCAGGGGGCGAGGGGAGAGACCCAGTACTTC
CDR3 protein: CASSHQGARGETQYF

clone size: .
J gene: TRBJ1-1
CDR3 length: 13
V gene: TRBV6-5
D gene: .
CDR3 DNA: TGTGCCAGCAGTCCCTTAACCGGGGCTGAAGCTTTCTTT
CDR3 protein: CASSPLTGAEAFF

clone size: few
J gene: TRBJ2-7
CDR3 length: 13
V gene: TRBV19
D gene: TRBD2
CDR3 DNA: TGTGCCAGTGACCGGGGGAGGGACCACGAGCAGTACTTC
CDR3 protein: CASDRGRDHEQYF